This TCR beta chain was recovered during a study of shared clonotypes between healthy human individuals. In germline, CDR1 is SGHNT, CDR2 YYREEE (reference sequence). Trimming took off 2 bases at V and 0 bases at J, with 15 bases between the two ends. The CDR3 extends over 18 amino acids. Adult donors, all healthy and HIV-negative, had no recent acute infections or vaccinations. Profiling relied on immunoSEQ multiplex PCR, and the TCRdb table lists in-frame clones only, not all of them. The sample lists 2 million to 3 million clones; approximately 93% were seen once. Sequences were obtained from naive CD4+ T cells from PBMCs. Noted subset: CD45RA+ positively selected. V gene TRBV5-4 combines with J gene TRBJ2-6, with a weak D call TRBD2 (5 bases). The receptor was isolated from a man younger than 35 in good health. Some clones in this sample may be carry-over from other donors' samples. DNA of the CDR3: TGTGCCAGCAGCTTCCCTCGGGAATCCTACTCTGGGGCCAACGTCCTGACTTTC. Amino acids: CASSFPRESYSGANVLTF.